This TCR beta chain is from a study of tumor-infiltrating lymphocytes in primary liver carcinoma. Study background: Samples returned roughly 3.5 to 7.13 million productive TCRbeta reads each. Read depth did not differ significantly between tissue types.

Note on this clonotype: Its antigen is undetermined. A read error may produce the germline difference seen at one junction end.

The CDR3 is made up of 17 amino acids. CDR1 and CDR2 (germline): LGHNA, YNFKEQ. Germline DNA was also extracted, while the blood RNA originated from unsorted whole blood. Study results and limitations: Blood fell significantly below tumors in its top-250-clone fraction (p = 0.039).

Reverse transcription of about 500 ng total RNA with a constant-region primer produced TCR beta cDNA. Modified slightly, ARM-PCR produced TCR beta libraries over three nested multiplex PCR rounds. The first two PCR rounds used TRBV1-TRBV30 forward primers with a C-beta reverse primer, about 10 cycles each. TCRdb processed the multiplex PCR reads anew with MiXCR; each CDR3 protein has one entry. The table lists some 200,000 distinct CDR3 sequences, approximately 65% of them singletons, with approximately 7% in the top ten. The sample consisted of peripheral blood. The chain employs TRBV4-2 and TRBJ2-5; TRBD2 matches at 8 bases. The clonotype comes from an older woman with primary liver carcinoma and hepatitis B virus infection. As DNA, the CDR3 is TGTGCCAGCAGCCAGTCGTGGGGGCGGGAGGACCAAGAGACCCAATACTTC. Amino acids: CASSQSWGREDQETQYF.